Sequencing of this T cell receptor (beta chain) was carried out in a study of CD4 and CD8 cells across lung adenocarcinoma regions. Each CDR3 protein is one row after TCRdb ran MiXCR on the PCR reads. The sample includes 7,500 to 10,000 distinct CDR3 sequences, 40% to 65% seen only once; the top ten take 15% to 20%. The germline V gene has CDR1 DFQATT and CDR2 SNEGSKA (reference sequence). There are 17 residues in the CDR3. After removal of 0 bases from V and 7 bases from J, the junction contained 13 bases not matched to a gene. The TCR comes from a male donor with lung adenocarcinoma. The CD4 and CD8 labels of this study may be unreliable. The sample was CD4+ T cells from the margin of a lung tumor. The chain is built from TRBV20-1 and TRBJ2-1; 9 positions match TRBD2. As DNA, the CDR3 is TGCAGTGCTAGAGATCGAAATCTAGCGGGGTCAGCAAATGAGCAGTTCTTC. Translating it yields CSARDRNLAGSANEQFF.